This T cell receptor beta chain was recorded in a study of graft-versus-host responses after intestinal transplantation. Overall study: Every recipient had anti-thymocyte globulin induction and roughly three years of tacrolimus plus steroids.

Study-wide findings and caveats: GvH clones detected in recipient marrow included some appearing first in ileum or blood.

Using immunoSEQ multiplex PCR, the repertoire was profiled, and TCRdb retains in-frame clones only, with some absent. Found here are roughly 40,000 clones, 90% to 95% of them singletons; the top ten hold approximately 4.7%. Trimming took off 9 bases at V and 0 bases at J, with 16 bases between the two ends. This CDR3 is 15 amino acids long. The germline V gene has CDR1 LNHDA and CDR2 SQIVND (reference sequence). On this clone: No antigen is known for it.

Sequencing used PBMCs, obtained 524 days after transplant. The chain carries TRBV19 and TRBJ2-3; a possible D gene is TRBD1 (6 bases). This receptor was identified in a human patient who received an intestinal transplant, so some T cells may come from the graft donor. In DNA, the CDR3 is TGTGCCAGCAGGTTACAGGGACGTAGCACAGATACGCAGTATTTT. This translates into CASRLQGRSTDTQYF.